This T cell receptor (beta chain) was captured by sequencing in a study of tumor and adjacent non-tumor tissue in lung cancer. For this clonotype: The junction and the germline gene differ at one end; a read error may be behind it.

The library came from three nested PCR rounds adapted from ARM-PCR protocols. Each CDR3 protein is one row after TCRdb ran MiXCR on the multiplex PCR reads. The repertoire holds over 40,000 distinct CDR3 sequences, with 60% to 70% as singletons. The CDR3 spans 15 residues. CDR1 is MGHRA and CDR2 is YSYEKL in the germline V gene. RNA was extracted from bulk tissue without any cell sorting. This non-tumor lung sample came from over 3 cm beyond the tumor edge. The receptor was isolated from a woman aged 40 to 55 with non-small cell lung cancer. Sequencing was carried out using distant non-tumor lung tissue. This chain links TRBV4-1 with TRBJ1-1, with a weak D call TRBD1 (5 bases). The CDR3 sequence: CASSPAVRGITEAFF. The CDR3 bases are TGCGCGAGCAGCCCGGCGGTTAGGGGAATTACTGAAGCTTTCTTT.